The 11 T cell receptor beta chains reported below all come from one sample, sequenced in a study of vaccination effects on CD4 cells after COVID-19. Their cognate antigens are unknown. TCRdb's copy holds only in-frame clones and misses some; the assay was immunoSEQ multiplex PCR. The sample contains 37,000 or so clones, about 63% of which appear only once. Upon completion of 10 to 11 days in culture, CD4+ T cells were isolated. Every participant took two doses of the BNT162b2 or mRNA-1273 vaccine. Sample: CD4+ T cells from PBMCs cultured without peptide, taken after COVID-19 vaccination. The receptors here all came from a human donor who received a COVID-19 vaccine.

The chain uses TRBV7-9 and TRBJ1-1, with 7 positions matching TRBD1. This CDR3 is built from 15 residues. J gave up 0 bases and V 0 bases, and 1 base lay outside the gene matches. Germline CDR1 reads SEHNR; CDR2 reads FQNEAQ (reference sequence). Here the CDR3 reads CASSLAGGLNTEAFF. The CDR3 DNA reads TGTGCCAGCAGCTTAGCAGGGGGCTTGAACACTGAAGCTTTCTTT.

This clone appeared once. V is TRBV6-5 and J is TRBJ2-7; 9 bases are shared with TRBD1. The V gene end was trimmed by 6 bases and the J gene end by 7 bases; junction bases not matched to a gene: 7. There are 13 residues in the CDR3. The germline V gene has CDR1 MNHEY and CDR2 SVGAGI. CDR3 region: CASRNTGGGEQYF. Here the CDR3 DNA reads TGTGCCAGCAGAAATACAGGGGGCGGGGAGCAGTACTTC.

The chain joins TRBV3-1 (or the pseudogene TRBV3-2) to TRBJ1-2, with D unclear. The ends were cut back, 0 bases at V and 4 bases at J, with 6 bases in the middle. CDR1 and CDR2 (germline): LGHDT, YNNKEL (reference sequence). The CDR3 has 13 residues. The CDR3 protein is CASSQDVIYGYTF. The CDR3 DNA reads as TGTGCCAGCAGCCAAGATGTAATCTATGGCTACACCTTC.

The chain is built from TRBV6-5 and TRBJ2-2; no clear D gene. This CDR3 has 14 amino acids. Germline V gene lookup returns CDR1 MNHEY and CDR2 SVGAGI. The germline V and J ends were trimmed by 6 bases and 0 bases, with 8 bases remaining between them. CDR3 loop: CASSDTANTGELFF. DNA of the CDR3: TGTGCCAGCAGCGATACAGCGAACACCGGGGAGCTGTTTTTT.

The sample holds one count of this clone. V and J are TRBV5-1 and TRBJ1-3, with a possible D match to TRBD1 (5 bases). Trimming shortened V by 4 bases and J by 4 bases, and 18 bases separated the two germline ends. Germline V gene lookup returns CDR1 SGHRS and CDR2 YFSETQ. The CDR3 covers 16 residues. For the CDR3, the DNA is TGCGCCAGCAGCCCCTCGGCGAGGGGAGCAGGAAACACCATATATTTT. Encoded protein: CASSPSARGAGNTIYF.

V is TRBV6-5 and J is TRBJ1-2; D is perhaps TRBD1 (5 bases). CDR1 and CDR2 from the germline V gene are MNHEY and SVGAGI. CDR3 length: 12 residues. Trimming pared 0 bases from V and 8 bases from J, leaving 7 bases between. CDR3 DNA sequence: TGTGCCAGCAGTTACTCGTCAGGGGGCTACACCTTC. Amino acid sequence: CASSYSSGGYTF.

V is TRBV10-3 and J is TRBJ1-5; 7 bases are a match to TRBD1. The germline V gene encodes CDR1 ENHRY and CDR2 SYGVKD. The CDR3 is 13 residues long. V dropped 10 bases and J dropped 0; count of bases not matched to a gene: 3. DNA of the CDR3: TGTGCCACCAGGGACAGTAGCAATCAGCCCCAGCATTTT. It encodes CATRDSSNQPQHF.

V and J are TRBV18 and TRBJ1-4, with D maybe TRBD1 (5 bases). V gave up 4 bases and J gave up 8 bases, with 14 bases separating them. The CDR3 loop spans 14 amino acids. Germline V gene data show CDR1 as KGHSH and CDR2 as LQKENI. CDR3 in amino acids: CASSRGDSAEKLFF. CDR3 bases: TGTGCCAGCTCACGGGGGGATAGCGCGGAAAAACTGTTTTTT.

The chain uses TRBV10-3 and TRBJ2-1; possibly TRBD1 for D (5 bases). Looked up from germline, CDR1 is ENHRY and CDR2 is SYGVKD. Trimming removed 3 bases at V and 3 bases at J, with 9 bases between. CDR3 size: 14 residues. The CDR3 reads CAISDQGNYNEQFF. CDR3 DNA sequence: TGTGCCATCAGTGACCAGGGTAACTACAATGAGCAGTTCTTC.

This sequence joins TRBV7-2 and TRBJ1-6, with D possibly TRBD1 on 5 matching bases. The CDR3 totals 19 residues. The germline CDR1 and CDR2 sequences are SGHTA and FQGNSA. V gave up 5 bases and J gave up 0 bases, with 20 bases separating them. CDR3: CASSRTNYRRSSYNSPLHF. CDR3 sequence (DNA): TGTGCCAGCAGCCGTACGAATTACAGGAGGAGCTCCTATAATTCACCCCTCCACTTT.

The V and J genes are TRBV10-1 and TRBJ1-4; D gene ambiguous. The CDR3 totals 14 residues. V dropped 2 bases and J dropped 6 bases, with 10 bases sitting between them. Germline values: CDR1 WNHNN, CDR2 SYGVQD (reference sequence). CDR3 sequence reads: CASSELAGYEKLFF. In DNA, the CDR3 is TGCGCCAGCAGTGAGCTTGCCGGATATGAAAAACTGTTTTTT.